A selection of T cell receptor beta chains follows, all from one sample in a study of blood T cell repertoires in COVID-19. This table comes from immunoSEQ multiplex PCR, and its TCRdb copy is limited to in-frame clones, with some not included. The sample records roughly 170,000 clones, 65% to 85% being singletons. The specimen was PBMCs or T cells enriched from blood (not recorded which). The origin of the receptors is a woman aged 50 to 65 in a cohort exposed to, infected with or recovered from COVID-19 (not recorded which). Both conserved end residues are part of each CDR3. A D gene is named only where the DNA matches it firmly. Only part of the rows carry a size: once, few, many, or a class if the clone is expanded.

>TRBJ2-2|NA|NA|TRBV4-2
TGTGCCAGCAGCCAAGATCTTGTGGACTTGAACACCGGGGAGCTGTTTTTT
CASSQDLVDLNTGELFF
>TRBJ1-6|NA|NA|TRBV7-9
TGTGCCAGCAGCTTAGAGCGAGGAGCCCCTAATTCACCCCTCCACTTT
CASSLERGAPNSPLHF
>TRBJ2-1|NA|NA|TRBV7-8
TGTGCCAGCAGCTTAGGACAAGACAATGAGCAGTTCTTC
CASSLGQDNEQFF
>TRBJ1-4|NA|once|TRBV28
TGTGCCAGCAGTTTGACAGGAAACGGCGAAAAACTGTTTTTT
CASSLTGNGEKLFF
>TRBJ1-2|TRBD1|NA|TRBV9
TGTGCCAGCAGCGTTTCAGGGGGCGCGAATGGCTACACCTTC
CASSVSGGANGYTF
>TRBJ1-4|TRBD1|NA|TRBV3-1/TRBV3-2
TGTGCCAGCAGCCAAGATGTGCGTGGACAGGCCGACGGAGGGGATGAAAAACTGTTTTTT
CASSQDVRGQADGGDEKLFF
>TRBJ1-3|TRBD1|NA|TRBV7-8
TGTGCCAGCAGCTTGGGACAGAACACCATATATTTT
CASSLGQNTIYF
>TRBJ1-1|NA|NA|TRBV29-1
TGCAGCGTTAGTCCCGGGGTAGGCACTGAAGCTTTCTTT
CSVSPGVGTEAFF
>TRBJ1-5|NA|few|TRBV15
TGTGCCACCATCCAGGGTTACAATCAGCCCCAGCATTTT
CATIQGYNQPQHF
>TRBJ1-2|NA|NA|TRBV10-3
TGTGCCATCAGTGAGTCACAGGGAGGCTACACCTTC
CAISESQGGYTF
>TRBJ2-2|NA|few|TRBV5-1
TGCGCCAGCAGCGATACGGGACTGAACACCGGGGAGCTGTTTTTT
CASSDTGLNTGELFF
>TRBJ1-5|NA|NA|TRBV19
TGTGCCAGTAGTGTCACCCGGCTTCTTTACGGGAATCAGCCCCAGCATTTT
CASSVTRLLYGNQPQHF
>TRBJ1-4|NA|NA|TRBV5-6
TGTGCCAGCAGCGGCAGGGGAATGGGGAATGAAAAACTGTTTTTT
CASSGRGMGNEKLFF
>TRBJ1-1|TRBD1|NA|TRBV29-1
TGCAGCGTTGAAGACCCCCGCGGACAGGGTGTGGGCACTGAAGCTTTCTTT
CSVEDPRGQGVGTEAFF
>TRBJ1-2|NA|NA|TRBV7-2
TGTGCCAGCAGCGCGCAGGGTTTCGGTGGCTACACCTTC
CASSAQGFGGYTF
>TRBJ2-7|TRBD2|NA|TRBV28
TGTGCCAGCAGTCTAGCGGACCCCGGGGGTGGGCAGTACTTC
CASSLADPGGGQYF
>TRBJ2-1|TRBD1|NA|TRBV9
TGTGCCACAGGACAGGGGGCGGTCAATGAGCAGTTCTTC
CATGQGAVNEQFF
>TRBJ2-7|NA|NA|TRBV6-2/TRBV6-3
TGTGCCAGCAGCCCCGGGAGGGGGCTAGGGGGTGGTGCTGGCGAGCAGTACTTC
CASSPGRGLGGGAGEQYF
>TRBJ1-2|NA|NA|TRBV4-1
TGCGCCAGCAGCCAATCCCAGGCAGCACGAGATGGCTACACCTTC
CASSQSQAARDGYTF
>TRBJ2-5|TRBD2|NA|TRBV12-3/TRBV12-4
TGTGCCAGTACTAGCGGGAGTGGCGAGACCCAGTACTTC
CASTSGSGETQYF
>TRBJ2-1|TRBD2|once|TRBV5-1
TGCGCCAGCAGCGGGGGACTAGCGGACTACAATGAGCAGTTCTTC
CASSGGLADYNEQFF
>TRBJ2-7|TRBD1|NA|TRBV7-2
TGTGCCAGCAGCTTAGGAGCAGGGGGCTCAGAGTACTTC
CASSLGAGGSEYF
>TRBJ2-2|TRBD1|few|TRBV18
TGTGCCAGCTCACCCGGGACAGTAGGCACCGGGGAGCTGTTTTTT
CASSPGTVGTGELFF
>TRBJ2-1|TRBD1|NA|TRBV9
TGTGCCAGCAGCGTAGGACAGGGGACGAATGAGCAGTTCTTC
CASSVGQGTNEQFF
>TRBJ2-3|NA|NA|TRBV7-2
TGTGCCAGCAGCTTTGAGGCCGCGCCACCCGATACGCAGTATTTT
CASSFEAAPPDTQYF
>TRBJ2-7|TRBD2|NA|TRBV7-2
TGTGCCAGCAGCTTGCGACTAGCGGGAGGCCCTGAGTACGAGCAGTACTTC
CASSLRLAGGPEYEQYF
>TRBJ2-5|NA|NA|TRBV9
TGTGCCAGCAGCGTAGAGGGCCAGGGGGGGACCCAGTACTTC
CASSVEGQGGTQYF
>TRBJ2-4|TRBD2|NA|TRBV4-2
TGTGCCAGCAGCTTTGGGGGGGGAATGGCCAAAAACATTCAGTACTTC
CASSFGGGMAKNIQYF
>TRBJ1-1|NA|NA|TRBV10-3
TGTGCCATCAGTGAGTCTGACAGGCCGAACACTGAAGCTTTCTTT
CAISESDRPNTEAFF
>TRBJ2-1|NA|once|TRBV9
TGTGCCAGCAGCGTAGAGGTCGACCGCTTTGGAGGAGAGCAGTTCTTC
CASSVEVDRFGGEQFF
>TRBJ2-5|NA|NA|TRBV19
TGTGCCAGTAGTATACCCCGGGACTCCCTTTTTCGGGAGACCCAGTACTTC
CASSIPRDSLFRETQYF
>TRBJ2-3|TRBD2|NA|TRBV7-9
TGTGCCAGCAGCTTAGTCACTAGCGGGTGGCAAGATACGCAGTATTTT
CASSLVTSGWQDTQYF
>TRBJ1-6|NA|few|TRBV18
TGTGCCAGCTCACAAGACAGTAGCTCCTATAATTCACCCCTCCACTTT
CASSQDSSSYNSPLHF
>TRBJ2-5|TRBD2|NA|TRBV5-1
TGCGCCAGCAGCTTGGGGGCCCTCGGAGCGGGGGGAGACCAAGAGACCCAGTACTTC
CASSLGALGAGGDQETQYF
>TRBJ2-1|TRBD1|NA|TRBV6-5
TGTGCCAGCAAGTCGGGACAGGGGTCGTTTGAGCAGTTCTTC
CASKSGQGSFEQFF
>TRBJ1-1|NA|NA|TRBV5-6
TGTGCCAGCAGCCCGCTGGTCGGGGTGAACACTGAAGCTTTCTTT
CASSPLVGVNTEAFF
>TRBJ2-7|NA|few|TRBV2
TGTGCCAGCAGTGAATCCAGGGGCTACGAGCAGTACTTC
CASSESRGYEQYF
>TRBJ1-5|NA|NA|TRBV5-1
TGCGCCAGCAGCGCACAGGGTGGCAATCAGCCCCAGCATTTT
CASSAQGGNQPQHF
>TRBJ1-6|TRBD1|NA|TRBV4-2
TGTGCCAGCAGCCAAGATAACAGGGGGTCCTATAATTCACCCCTCCACTTT
CASSQDNRGSYNSPLHF
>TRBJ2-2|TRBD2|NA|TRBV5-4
TGTGCCAGCAGCTTGTGGCTAGCGGATACCGGGGAGCTGTTTTTT
CASSLWLADTGELFF
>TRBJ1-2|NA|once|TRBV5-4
TGTGCCAGCAGACCCCAGGGATCGGATGGCTACACCTTC
CASRPQGSDGYTF
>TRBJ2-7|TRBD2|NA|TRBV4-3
TGCGCCAGCAGCCAAGAGACTAGCGGGTTATACGAGCAGTACTTC
CASSQETSGLYEQYF
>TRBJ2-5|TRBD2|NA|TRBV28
TGTGCCAGCAGTTCCAGGACTAGCGGGGGGATATACGAGACCCAGTACTTC
CASSSRTSGGIYETQYF
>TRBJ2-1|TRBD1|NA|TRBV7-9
TGTGCCAGCAGACCCGACAGGGAGAATGAGCAGTTCTTC
CASRPDRENEQFF
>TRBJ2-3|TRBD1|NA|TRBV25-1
TGTGCCAGCAGTGGGGACAGAAGAAACACAGATACGCAGTATTTT
CASSGDRRNTDTQYF
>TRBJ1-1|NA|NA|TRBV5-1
TGCGCCAGCAGCTCCCGGGGAGAAACTGAAGCTTTCTTT
CASSSRGETEAFF
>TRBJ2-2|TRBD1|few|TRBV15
TGTGCCACCAGCTTGGTGGACAGGGCGCCCGGGGAGCTGTTTTTT
CATSLVDRAPGELFF
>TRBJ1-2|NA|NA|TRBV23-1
TGCGCCAGCAGTCAATCCGTCAGGGTAGGAGGCTACACCTTC
CASSQSVRVGGYTF
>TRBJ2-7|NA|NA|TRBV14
TGTGCCAGCAGCCAGTCGACAGATAATTCCTACGAGCAGTACTTC
CASSQSTDNSYEQYF
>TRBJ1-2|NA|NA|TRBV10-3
TGTGCCATCAGTGAGTCGACTGACTATGGCTACACCTTC
CAISESTDYGYTF
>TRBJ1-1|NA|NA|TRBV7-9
TGTGCCAGCAGCTCGTTCAGGGGGAACACTGAAGCTTTCTTT
CASSSFRGNTEAFF
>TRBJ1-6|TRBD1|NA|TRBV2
TGTGCCAGCAGTGACAATGGACAGGCACCCCTCCACTTT
CASSDNGQAPLHF
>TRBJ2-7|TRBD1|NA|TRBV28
TGTGCCAGCAGCCAGGACAGGGGTTACGAGCAGTACTTC
CASSQDRGYEQYF
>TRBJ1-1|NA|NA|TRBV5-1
TGCGCCAGCAGCCGTCAAACAGGGAACACTGAAGCTTTCTTT
CASSRQTGNTEAFF
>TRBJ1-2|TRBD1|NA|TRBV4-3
TGCGCCAGCAGCCCGGGACAGTACTATGGCTACACCTTC
CASSPGQYYGYTF
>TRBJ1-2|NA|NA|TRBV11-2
TGTGCCAGCACCCCCCACCCCCTCGGTGGCTACACCTTC
CASTPHPLGGYTF
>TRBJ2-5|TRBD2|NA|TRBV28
TGTGCCAGCAGTTTAAGGACTAGCGGGGTAGAGACCCAGTACTTC
CASSLRTSGVETQYF
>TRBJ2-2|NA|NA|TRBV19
TGTGCCAGTAGTATCAACAGGGCTAACGGGGAGCTGTTTTTT
CASSINRANGELFF
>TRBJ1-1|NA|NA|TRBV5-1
TGCGCCAGCAGCTTGTTGACAGGACTGAACACTGAAGCTTTCTTT
CASSLLTGLNTEAFF
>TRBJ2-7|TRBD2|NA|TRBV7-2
TGTGCCAGCATCCAGCCAGGGACTAGCTCCGAGCAGTACTTC
CASIQPGTSSEQYF